This T cell receptor beta chain was captured by sequencing in a study of CD8 T cells in ankylosing spondylitis. Quantitative 5'-RACE was performed with molecular barcodes, and it yielded the TCR beta libraries. TCRdb redid the calling of the 5' RACE reads with MiXCR, one entry per CDR3 protein. This sample has about 150,000 distinct CDR3 sequences, with 40% to 50% found just once. This clonotype showed up many times. The receptor comes from a male donor with ankylosing spondylitis. The material sequenced was synovial fluid, either unsorted or a sorted T cell fraction (not recorded which).

CDR3 sequence: CASSQRTSGTSSTDTQYF. The DNA for the CDR3 is TGCGCCAGCAGCCAACGGACTAGCGGGACCTCTAGCACAGATACGCAGTATTTT. The chain uses TRBV4-1 and TRBJ2-3, with 12 bases aligning to TRBD2. The CDR3 loop spans 18 amino acids. V lost 2 bases, J lost 0 bases, and 6 bases stayed unmatched. From germline, CDR1 is MGHRA and CDR2 YSYEKL.